Sequencing of this T cell receptor (beta chain) was carried out in a study of shared clonotypes between healthy human individuals. Per the original data handling: ImmunoSEQ yielded junction-only sequences lacking quality scores, so filtering differed. Using immunoSEQ multiplex PCR, the repertoire was profiled, and TCRdb retains in-frame clones only, with some absent. V, J and clone size were drawn from that table, and D and trimming were deduced from the DNA. The repertoire has about 79,000 clones, about 61% of them found once; the top ten carry just over 50%. A remark on this clone: The target antigen is unknown.

Study-wide points: The authors sampled blood alone, and tissue repertoires likely differ. Sharing across four donors was highest in naive CD4 (around 5%) and lowest in memory CD8 (approximately 0.4%). Clonotype sharing among the donors was expected to vary with sequencing depth.

The V end was cut by 3 bases, the J end by 0 bases, with 13 bases between. The CDR3 has 16 amino acids. In germline, CDR1 is SGHTA, CDR2 FQGNSA. The sequenced material came from memory CD8+ T cells sorted from blood. The subset was: CD45RO+ cells pooled with CCR7-negative TemRA cells. The chain uses TRBV7-2 and TRBJ2-3; no definite D call. The origin of this receptor is a man younger than 40 in good health. The CDR3 DNA reads as TGTGCCAGCAGCTTGTTCCCACCCCCGAGCACAGATACGCAGTATTTT. Translated, it gives CASSLFPPPSTDTQYF.